These 31 T cell receptor beta chains were all obtained from the same sample, sequenced in a study of PD-1 blockade in classical Hodgkin lymphoma. With no exception, relapse followed autologous stem cell transplantation in all patients, and brentuximab vedotin exposure varied. Produced via immunoSEQ multiplex PCR; TCRdb's table is partial and in-frame only. The table lists approximately 80,000 clones, around 90% of them singletons. Specimen: peripheral blood mononuclear cells (PBMCs), collected at baseline. These receptors all stem from a human donor with classical Hodgkin lymphoma.

J is TRBJ2-7 and V is TRBV28, with D perhaps TRBD1 or TRBD2 (7 bases each). Trimming took 1 base from V and 2 from J, leaving 12 bases between them. This CDR3 comprises 15 residues. Germline CDR1 and CDR2: MDHEN and SYDVKM. The CDR3, as DNA: TGTGCCAGCAGTTTATTCGCAGGGGGGGCCTACGAGCAGTACTTC. Residues: CASSLFAGGAYEQYF.

The rearrangement joins TRBV4-3 to TRBJ2-2; D gene ambiguous. This CDR3 has 14 amino acids. Germline CDR1 is LGHNA and CDR2 is YSLEER. V dropped 0 bases and J dropped 3 bases, with 5 bases sitting between them. The CDR3 DNA follows: TGCGCCAGCAGCCAAGACAGTTACACCGGGGAGCTGTTTTTT. Translation gives CASSQDSYTGELFF.

V usage is TRBV5-6 and J usage is TRBJ1-1, with no clear D. The V gene lost 0 bases and the J gene lost 1 base, with 7 bases spanning the gap. CDR3 length equals 14 residues. Germline CDR1 SGHDT, CDR2 YYEEEE. In nucleotides, the CDR3 is TGTGCCAGCAGCTTGGGGCGGAAGAACACTGAAGCTTTCTTT. It is translated as CASSLGRKNTEAFF. Variable domain in full (rest from reference TRBV5-6 and TRBJ1-1): DAGVTQSPTHLIKTRGQQVTLRCSPKSGHDTVSWYQQALGQGPQFIFQYYEEEERQRGNFPDRFSGHQFPNYSSELNVNALLLGDSALYLCASSLGRKNTEAFFGQGTRLTVV.

The CDR3: CASSLEADLTGELFF. In nucleotides, the CDR3 is TGTGCCAGCTCCCTCGAGGCAGATTTAACCGGGGAGCTGTTTTTT. The genes are TRBV28 and TRBJ2-2; D unclear. Germline lookup yields CDR1 MDHEN and CDR2 SYDVKM. V lost 8 bases and J lost 5, with 18 bases in between. The length of the CDR3 is 15 residues.

The rearrangement uses TRBV5-6 and TRBJ1-2; D might be TRBD1 (6 bases). Germline CDR1 reads SGHDT; CDR2 reads YYEEEE. V lost 4 bases to trimming and J lost 4 bases, with 20 bases between them. The CDR3 has 16 amino acids. The CDR3 DNA sequence: TGTGCCAGCAGCGTCATTGGGCGGACAGCTACCTATGGCTACACCTTC. Its translation: CASSVIGRTATYGYTF. The full variable domain, completed using reference TRBV5-6 and TRBJ1-2, is DAGVTQSPTHLIKTRGQQVTLRCSPKSGHDTVSWYQQALGQGPQFIFQYYEEEERQRGNFPDRFSGHQFPNYSSELNVNALLLGDSALYLCASSVIGRTATYGYTFGSGTRLTVV.

The rearrangement uses TRBV28 and TRBJ1-5; 10 bases map to TRBD1. This CDR3 contains 15 residues. In germline, CDR1 is MDHEN, CDR2 SYDVKM. V lost 3 bases to trimming and J lost 6 bases; unmatched junction nucleotides: 5. The DNA for the CDR3 is TGTGCCAGCAGTTTGCGACAGGGGGCTGGTCAGCCCCAGCATTTT. Translating gives CASSLRQGAGQPQHF. Filled out from reference TRBV28 and TRBJ1-5, the complete variable domain reads DVKVTQSSRYLVKRTGEKVFLECVQDMDHENMFWYRQDPGLGLRLIYFSYDVKMKEKGDIPEGYSVSREKKERFSLILESASTNQTSMYLCASSLRQGAGQPQHFGDGTRLSIL.

The chain combines TRBV14 with TRBJ1-2; no clear D gene. The CDR3 runs to 13 residues. Germline CDR1 and CDR2: SGHDN and FVKESK. V was cut by 4 bases and J by 7 bases, with 13 bases left in between. The CDR3 coding sequence is TGTGCCAGCAGCCCGTCTCCCGGCGCTGGCTACACCTTC. Translation: CASSPSPGAGYTF.

The chain has TRBV10-1 and TRBJ2-1, with D tentatively TRBD2 (6 bases). This CDR3 contains 15 residues. CDR1 WNHNN and CDR2 SYGVQD come from the germline V gene (reference sequence). Trimming removed 9 bases from V and 1 base from J, with 16 bases in between. CDR3 DNA: TGCGCCAGTTTGGGACTCCTGCTTTCCTACAATGAGCAGTTCTTC. Translation gives CASLGLLLSYNEQFF.

The rearrangement joins TRBV7-9 to TRBJ2-3; no firm D call. V lost 1 base and J 10 bases, leaving 12 bases between the germline ends. CDR3 length equals 13 residues. Per the germline V gene, CDR1 is SEHNR and CDR2 is FQNEAQ (reference sequence). CDR3 loop: CASSLDPEPSQYF. The CDR3 DNA reads as TGTGCCAGCAGCTTAGATCCGGAGCCCTCGCAGTATTTT.

The chain employs TRBV10-1 and TRBJ2-1; 9 positions match TRBD1. The V gene's germline CDR1 is WNHNN and CDR2 SYGVQD (reference sequence). The CDR3 is made up of 15 amino acids. Trimming removed 0 bases from V and 4 bases from J; junction bases left unmatched: 1. DNA of the CDR3: TGCGCCAGCAGTGAGTCGGGACAGGGATACAATGAGCAGTTCTTC. Translated: CASSESGQGYNEQFF.

This rearrangement joins TRBV28 to TRBJ2-1, with D perhaps TRBD2 (5 bases). Germline-derived CDR1 and CDR2 are MDHEN and SYDVKM. There are 18 residues in the CDR3. V was shortened by 5 bases and J by 0 bases, with 20 bases between the two germline ends. CDR3 DNA sequence: TGTGCCAGCAGTCCCCCAGAGTCATGGGAGAGCTCCTACAATGAGCAGTTCTTC. It translates to CASSPPESWESSYNEQFF.

This rearrangement joins TRBV28 to TRBJ1-1; a weak D match, TRBD1 (5 bases). From germline, CDR1 is MDHEN and CDR2 SYDVKM. V dropped 7 bases and J dropped 9 bases, with 21 bases sitting between them. This CDR3 region has 14 residues. CDR3 region: CASTTGARIGKAFF. The CDR3 DNA follows: TGTGCCAGCACCACTGGGGCCAGGATAGGAAAAGCTTTCTTT.

The chain uses TRBV4-2 and TRBJ1-4; D might be TRBD1 (5 bases). Germline CDR1 is LGHNA and CDR2 is YNFKEQ. This CDR3 is 14 amino acids long. Trimming cost V 1 base and J 7 bases, with 10 bases left between them. CDR3 DNA sequence: TGTGCCAGCAGCCAAGTCACAGGCGGTGAAAAACTGTTTTTT. It encodes CASSQVTGGEKLFF.

The chain recombines TRBV7-9 with TRBJ2-7, with D maybe TRBD2 (5 bases). The V gene's germline CDR1 is SEHNR and CDR2 FQNEAQ (reference sequence). This CDR3 contains 14 residues. Trimming removed 5 bases from V and 2 bases from J, with 13 bases in between. The CDR3 loop reads CASSPGIQAYEQYF. The CDR3 DNA is TGTGCCAGCAGCCCCGGGATCCAGGCCTACGAGCAGTACTTC.

The rearrangement joins TRBV9 to TRBJ1-3; TRBD1 is a possible D gene (5 bases). The V gene's germline CDR1 is SGDLS and CDR2 YYNGEE. The CDR3 sequence is 16 residues long. V was shortened by 4 bases and J by 4 bases, with 18 bases between the two germline ends. CDR3 protein: CASSRDLAGGGNTIYF. In DNA, the CDR3 is TGTGCCAGCAGCAGGGACTTGGCGGGAGGAGGAAACACCATATATTTT.

This rearrangement joins TRBV6-5 to TRBJ2-5; the D is unclear. Trimming removed 0 bases at V and 2 bases at J, with 10 bases between. The CDR3 totals 15 residues. CDR1 is MNHEY, CDR2 SVGAGI, per germline. This CDR3 reads CASSYSYAEQETQYF. CDR3 coding DNA: TGTGCCAGCAGTTACTCGTACGCGGAACAAGAGACCCAGTACTTC.

The gene calls are TRBV29-1 and TRBJ2-7, with 12 bases lining up with TRBD2. With V trimmed by 8 bases and J by 4 bases, 6 bases remained unmatched. Germline lookup yields CDR1 SQVTM and CDR2 ANQGSEA. This CDR3 has 13 amino acids. This chain's CDR3 is CSFRLAGVYEQYF. The CDR3 nucleotides read TGCAGCTTCCGACTAGCGGGAGTTTACGAGCAGTACTTC.

The V gene is TRBV11-2, the J gene TRBJ1-1, with 7 positions matching TRBD1. Germline-derived CDR1 and CDR2 are SGHAT and FQNNGV. This CDR3 spans 13 amino acids. Trimming cost V 5 bases and J 2 bases; bases outside gene matches: 2. Here the CDR3 reads CASSHRGNTEAFF. CDR3 coding DNA: TGTGCCAGCAGCCACAGGGGCAACACTGAAGCTTTCTTT. The full variable domain, its missing parts supplied by reference TRBV11-2 and TRBJ1-1, is EAGVAQSPRYKIIEKRQSVAFWCNPISGHATLYWYQQILGQGPKLLIQFQNNGVVDDSQLPKDRFSAERLKGVDSTLKIQPAKLEDSAVYLCASSHRGNTEAFFGQGTRLTVV.

The chain carries TRBV4-1 and TRBJ2-3; D ambiguous. Germline V gene data show CDR1 as MGHRA and CDR2 as YSYEKL. CDR3 length: 14 residues. V was pared by 1 base and J by 2 bases, with 7 bases between. This chain's CDR3 is CASSQGTYTDTQYF. The CDR3 DNA reads TGCGCCAGCAGCCAAGGCACCTACACAGATACGCAGTATTTT.

The chain uses TRBV5-6 and TRBJ2-5; 8 positions match TRBD1. Germline V gene data show CDR1 as SGHDT and CDR2 as YYEEEE. V was pared by 6 bases and J by 4 bases, with 5 bases of the junction left unmatched. The CDR3 has 13 amino acids. CDR3: CASTPGQAETQYF. CDR3 coding DNA: TGTGCCAGCACCCCGGGACAGGCAGAGACCCAGTACTTC. Filled out from reference TRBV5-6 and TRBJ2-5, the complete variable domain reads DAGVTQSPTHLIKTRGQQVTLRCSPKSGHDTVSWYQQALGQGPQFIFQYYEEEERQRGNFPDRFSGHQFPNYSSELNVNALLLGDSALYLCASTPGQAETQYFGPGTRLLVL.

This clone was recorded once. This sequence joins TRBV5-4 and TRBJ2-5; 8 bases align to TRBD2. The CDR3 covers 15 residues. The trim removed 4 bases at V and 2 bases at J, leaving 7 bases unmatched. Germline CDR1 and CDR2: SGHNT and YYREEE (reference sequence). The CDR3 sequence: CASSPGLAGQETQYF. The CDR3 nucleotides read TGTGCCAGCAGCCCCGGACTAGCTGGGCAAGAGACCCAGTACTTC.

The gene calls are TRBV19 and TRBJ1-3; D is perhaps TRBD1 (5 bases). The V gene lost 9 bases and the J gene lost 0 bases, with 18 bases spanning the gap. The V gene's germline CDR1 is LNHDA and CDR2 SQIVND (reference sequence). This CDR3 contains 16 residues. The CDR3 coding sequence is TGTGCCAGCCGCGCCCAGACGACAGTCTCTGGAAACACCATATATTTT. It encodes CASRAQTTVSGNTIYF.

This sequence joins TRBV7-9 and TRBJ1-2, with TRBD1 identical over 10 bases. V shed 1 base, J shed 5 bases, and the junction held 10 bases outside the gene matches. Germline V gene data show CDR1 as SEHNR and CDR2 as FQNEAQ (reference sequence). CDR3 size: 17 residues. CDR3 protein: CASSLEDRGGIGYGYTF. The CDR3 bases are TGTGCCAGCAGCTTAGAGGACAGGGGGGGAATTGGATATGGCTACACCTTC.

The chain combines TRBV4-3 with TRBJ1-4; TRBD1 might be the D (5 bases). The V end lost 4 bases, the J end lost 0 bases, and 12 bases lay between the germline ends. This CDR3 has 16 residues. Germline CDR1 reads LGHNA; CDR2 reads YSLEER. The CDR3 bases are TGCGCCAGCAGCCCACTCGGACAATCAACTAATGAAAAACTGTTTTTT. Translation: CASSPLGQSTNEKLFF.

This chain links TRBV29-1 with TRBJ1-2; 11 bases are a match to TRBD1. CDR1 SQVTM and CDR2 ANQGSEA come from the germline V gene. The V and J ends lost 6 bases and 4 bases, in that order; junction bases with no gene match: 7. The CDR3 covers 14 residues. CDR3 coding DNA: TGCAGCGTCGCAGGGACAGGGGGAGGCTATGGCTACACCTTC. This sequence encodes CSVAGTGGGYGYTF.

This sequence joins TRBV30 and TRBJ1-3; no firm D call. The CDR3 spans 13 residues. The germline V gene encodes CDR1 GTSNPN and CDR2 SVGIG (reference sequence). V lost 4 bases and J lost 0, with 7 bases in between. The CDR3 region is CAWTRFSGNTIYF. The CDR3 DNA sequence: TGTGCCTGGACTAGATTCTCTGGAAACACCATATATTTT.

Notes on this clone: One end of the junction fails to match germline, which may point to a read error. The V call is TRBV11-2, the J call TRBJ2-1; D gene uncertain. CDR3 length: 11 residues. Germline V lookup: CDR1 SGHAT, CDR2 FQNNGV. CDR3 sequence (DNA): TGTGCCAGCAGCTTAGAAGGTCTACTGGTCTTC. Translated: CASSLEGLLVF.

V and J are TRBV27 and TRBJ2-5, with 7 positions matching TRBD2. The CDR3 spans 14 residues. The V and J ends lost 8 bases and 4 bases, in that order; junction bases with no gene match: 10. Per germline, CDR1 MNHEY and CDR2 SMNVEV (reference sequence). The CDR3 reads CASSPSGRGETQYF. The CDR3 DNA reads as TGTGCCAGCTCCCCATCGGGGAGGGGAGAGACCCAGTACTTC.

The chain couples TRBV7-2 to TRBJ1-1; D is possibly TRBD1 (5 bases). V lost 5 bases and J 1 base, leaving 14 bases between the germline ends. The CDR3 has 15 residues. Germline loops: CDR1 SGHTA, CDR2 FQGNSA. The CDR3 here is CASSPETARNTEAFF. The CDR3 region has the DNA TGTGCCAGCAGCCCAGAGACAGCGAGGAACACTGAAGCTTTCTTT.

This clone was seen a few times. V is TRBV5-4 and J is TRBJ2-1, with 7 bases identical to TRBD2. J lost 8 bases, V lost 4 bases, and 6 bases had no gene match. Germline-derived CDR1 and CDR2 are SGHNT and YYREEE (reference sequence). CDR3 length: 13 residues. The CDR3 loop is CASSTRGVDEQFF. The CDR3 bases are TGTGCCAGCAGCACCCGGGGGGTCGATGAGCAGTTCTTC.

V is TRBV11-2 and J is TRBJ2-1, with 14 nucleotides matching TRBD2. V lost 5 bases to trimming and J lost 5 bases; unmatched junction nucleotides: 8. Germline CDR1 SGHAT, CDR2 FQNNGV. The CDR3 has 17 amino acids. The CDR3 reads CASSTGLAGVKDNEQFF. As DNA, the CDR3 is TGTGCCAGCAGCACGGGACTAGCGGGAGTAAAGGACAATGAGCAGTTCTTC. The entire variable domain, with the rest obtained from reference TRBV11-2 and TRBJ2-1, is as follows: EAGVAQSPRYKIIEKRQSVAFWCNPISGHATLYWYQQILGQGPKLLIQFQNNGVVDDSQLPKDRFSAERLKGVDSTLKIQPAKLEDSAVYLCASSTGLAGVKDNEQFFGPGTRLTVL.